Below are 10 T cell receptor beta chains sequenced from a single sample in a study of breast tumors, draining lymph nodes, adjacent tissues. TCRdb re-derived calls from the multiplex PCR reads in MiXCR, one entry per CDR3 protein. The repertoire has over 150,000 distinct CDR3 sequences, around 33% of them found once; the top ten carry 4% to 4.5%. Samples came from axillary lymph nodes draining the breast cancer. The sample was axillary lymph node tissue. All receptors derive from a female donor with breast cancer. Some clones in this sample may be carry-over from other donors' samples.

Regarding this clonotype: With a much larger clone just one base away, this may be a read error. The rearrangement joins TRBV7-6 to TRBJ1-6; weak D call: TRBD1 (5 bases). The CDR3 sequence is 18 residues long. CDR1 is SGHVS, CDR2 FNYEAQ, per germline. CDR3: CASSSNSGQSSYNPPLHF. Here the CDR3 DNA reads TGTGCCAGCAGCTCCAACTCCGGACAAAGCTCCTATAATCCACCCCTCCACTTT.

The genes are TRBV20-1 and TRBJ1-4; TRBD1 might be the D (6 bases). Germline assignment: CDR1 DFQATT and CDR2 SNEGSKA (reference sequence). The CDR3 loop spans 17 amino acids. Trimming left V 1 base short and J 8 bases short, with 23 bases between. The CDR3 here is CSARVDLAGGDGEKLFF. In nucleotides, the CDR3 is TGCAGTGCTAGAGTCGATTTAGCGGGGGGCGACGGAGAAAAACTGTTTTTT.

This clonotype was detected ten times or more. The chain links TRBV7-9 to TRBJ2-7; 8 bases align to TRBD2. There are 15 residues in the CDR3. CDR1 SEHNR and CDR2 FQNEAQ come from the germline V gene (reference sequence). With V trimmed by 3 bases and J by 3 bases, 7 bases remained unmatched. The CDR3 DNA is TGTGCCAGCAGCTTTTCCAGCGGGAGTCGCTACGAGCAGTACTTC. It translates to CASSFSSGSRYEQYF.

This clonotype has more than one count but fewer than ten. CDR3 in amino acids: CASSFRGPFSNQPQHF. The CDR3 DNA follows: TGTGCCAGCAGTTTCCGGGGTCCTTTTAGCAATCAGCCCCAGCATTTT. V gene TRBV28 combines with J gene TRBJ1-5, with no clear D. Germline assignment: CDR1 MDHEN and CDR2 SYDVKM. V lost 3 bases and J 0 bases, leaving 12 bases between the germline ends. CDR3 length: 16 residues. Together with reference TRBV28 and TRBJ1-5, the CDR3 gives the full variable domain: DVKVTQSSRYLVKRTGEKVFLECVQDMDHENMFWYRQDPGLGLRLIYFSYDVKMKEKGDIPEGYSVSREKKERFSLILESASTNQTSMYLCASSFRGPFSNQPQHFGDGTRLSIL.

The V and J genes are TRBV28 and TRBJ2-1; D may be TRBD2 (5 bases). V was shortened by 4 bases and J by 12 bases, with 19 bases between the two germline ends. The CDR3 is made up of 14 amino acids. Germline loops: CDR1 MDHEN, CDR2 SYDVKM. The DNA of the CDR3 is TGTGCCAGCAGTTCACCGACCAGCGGTTTGCGGCAGTTCTTC. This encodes CASSSPTSGLRQFF.

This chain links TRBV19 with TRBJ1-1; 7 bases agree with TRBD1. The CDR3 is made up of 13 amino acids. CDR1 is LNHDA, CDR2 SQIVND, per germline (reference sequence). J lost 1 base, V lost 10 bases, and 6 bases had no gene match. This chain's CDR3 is CATRTGWNTEAFF. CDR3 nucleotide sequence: TGTGCCACCCGGACAGGATGGAACACTGAAGCTTTCTTT. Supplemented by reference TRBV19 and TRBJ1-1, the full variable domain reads DGGITQSPKYLFRKEGQNVTLSCEQNLNHDAMYWYRQDPGQGLRLIYYSQIVNDFQKGDIAEGYSVSREKKESFPLTVTSAQKNPTAFYLCATRTGWNTEAFFGQGTRLTVV.

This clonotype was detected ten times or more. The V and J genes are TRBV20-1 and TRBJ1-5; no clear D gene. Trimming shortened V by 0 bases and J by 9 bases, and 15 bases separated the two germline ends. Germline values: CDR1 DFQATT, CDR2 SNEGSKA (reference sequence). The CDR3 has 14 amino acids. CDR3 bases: TGCAGTGCTAGAGATATCACCGCTGATGGGCCCCAGCATTTT. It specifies CSARDITADGPQHF.

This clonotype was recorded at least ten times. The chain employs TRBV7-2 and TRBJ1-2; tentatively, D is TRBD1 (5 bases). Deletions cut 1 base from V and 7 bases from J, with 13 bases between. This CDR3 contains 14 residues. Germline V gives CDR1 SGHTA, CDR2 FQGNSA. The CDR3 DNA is TGTGCCAGCAGCTTAGACAGCTCTAGGGGTGGCTACACCTTC. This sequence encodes CASSLDSSRGGYTF.

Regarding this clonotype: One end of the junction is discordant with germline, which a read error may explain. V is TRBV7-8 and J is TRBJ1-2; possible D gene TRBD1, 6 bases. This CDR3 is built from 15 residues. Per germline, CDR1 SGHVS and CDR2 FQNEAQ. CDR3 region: CASSLDSNPGEGYPF. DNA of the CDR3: TGTGCCAGCAGCTTGGACAGCAACCCAGGGGAAGGCTACCCCTTC.

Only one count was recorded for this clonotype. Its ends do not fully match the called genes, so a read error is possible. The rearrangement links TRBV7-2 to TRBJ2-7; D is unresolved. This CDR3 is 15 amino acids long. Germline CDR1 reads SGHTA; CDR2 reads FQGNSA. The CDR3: CASTNSGAGQYGQCF. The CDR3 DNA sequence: TGTGCCAGCACCAATAGTGGCGCAGGTCAGTACGGGCAGTGCTTC.